This is a list of T cell receptor beta chains from one sample in a study of beta chain features in type 1 diabetes. The protocol was immunoSEQ multiplex PCR, while the TCRdb copy is restricted to in-frame clones and leaves out a portion. The table has roughly 330,000 clones, 8% to 13% seen once; the top ten hold around 0.015%. Sequenced input: naive CD4+ T cells from blood. The receptor source for this set is a woman aged 25 to 39 in good health. Each CDR3 is given with its conserved first and last residue. The order of the fields is CDR3 DNA, CDR3 protein, clone size, J gene, D gene, V gene. The D gene is left open where the match is weak. A clone size is listed for some rows: how often the clone was seen (once, few, many), or a class if it is expanded.

cdr3_nt: TGTGCCAGCTCTCTCGGGAACACAGATACGCAGTATTTT
cdr3_aa: CASSLGNTDTQYF
clone_size: few
j_call: TRBJ2-3
d_call: NA
v_call: TRBV18

cdr3_nt: TGTGCCAGCAGTATTGGGACTAGCGGACTTACCGGGGAGCTGTTTTTT
cdr3_aa: CASSIGTSGLTGELFF
clone_size: few
j_call: TRBJ2-2
d_call: TRBD2
v_call: TRBV5-4

cdr3_nt: TGTGCCAGCAGCTCCCCGGGACTCTCCTACGAGCAGTACTTC
cdr3_aa: CASSSPGLSYEQYF
clone_size: few
j_call: TRBJ2-7
d_call: NA
v_call: TRBV7-2

cdr3_nt: TGTGCCAGCAGCGCTGGGGGACTAGCGGGAAGGAAGTATTTT
cdr3_aa: CASSAGGLAGRKYF
clone_size: few
j_call: TRBJ2-3
d_call: TRBD2
v_call: TRBV9

cdr3_nt: TGTGCCAGCTCACCGGGACAGGGCGGCGAGCAGTACTTC
cdr3_aa: CASSPGQGGEQYF
clone_size: NA
j_call: TRBJ2-7
d_call: TRBD1
v_call: TRBV18

cdr3_nt: TGCAGCGTTGAAGGCGGGTTCAATCAGCCCCAGCATTTT
cdr3_aa: CSVEGGFNQPQHF
clone_size: NA
j_call: TRBJ1-5
d_call: NA
v_call: TRBV29-1

cdr3_nt: TGTGCCAGCAGTTTTTCAGGGTTGGGCAATCAGCCCCAGCATTTT
cdr3_aa: CASSFSGLGNQPQHF
clone_size: few
j_call: TRBJ1-5
d_call: NA
v_call: TRBV28

cdr3_nt: TGTGCCAGCACTCGTACTGCGGGAGTCTACAATGAGCAGTTCTTC
cdr3_aa: CASTRTAGVYNEQFF
clone_size: NA
j_call: TRBJ2-1
d_call: TRBD2
v_call: TRBV2

cdr3_nt: TGTGCCAGCAGCTTAGAGCAGGGCGCCAAAAACATTCAGTACTTC
cdr3_aa: CASSLEQGAKNIQYF
clone_size: few
j_call: TRBJ2-4
d_call: NA
v_call: TRBV7-9

cdr3_nt: TGCAGCGTTGGTGGACAGGGAGGGTCGCGGAATGGCTACACCTTC
cdr3_aa: CSVGGQGGSRNGYTF
clone_size: NA
j_call: TRBJ1-2
d_call: TRBD1
v_call: TRBV29-1

cdr3_nt: TGTGCCAGCAGTTTCCCGAGACAGGGGTGGGGCAATCAGCCCCAGCATTTT
cdr3_aa: CASSFPRQGWGNQPQHF
clone_size: few
j_call: TRBJ1-5
d_call: TRBD1
v_call: TRBV28

cdr3_nt: TGCGCCAGCAGTTCCCCCGGGACAGCGAAAGAGCAGTACTTC
cdr3_aa: CASSSPGTAKEQYF
clone_size: NA
j_call: TRBJ2-7
d_call: TRBD1
v_call: TRBV4-1

cdr3_nt: TGTGCCAGCAGCTTCGGTCTGAACACTGAAGCTTTCTTT
cdr3_aa: CASSFGLNTEAFF
clone_size: few
j_call: TRBJ1-1
d_call: NA
v_call: TRBV27

cdr3_nt: TGTGCCAGCAGCGTAGTTTCGGGGGACAAAAACATTCAGTACTTC
cdr3_aa: CASSVVSGDKNIQYF
clone_size: few
j_call: TRBJ2-4
d_call: NA
v_call: TRBV9

cdr3_nt: TGTGCCAGCAGTTTACGATCCAGCGGGAGATACGAGCAGTACTTC
cdr3_aa: CASSLRSSGRYEQYF
clone_size: NA
j_call: TRBJ2-7
d_call: TRBD2
v_call: TRBV28

cdr3_nt: TGTGCCTGGGAGGAGGCGGGAACCCGCTGGTGGCAGTACTTC
cdr3_aa: CAWEEAGTRWWQYF
clone_size: NA
j_call: TRBJ2-7
d_call: NA
v_call: TRBV30

cdr3_nt: TGCGCCAGCTCCGCGGGGATGGGAGAGACCCAGTACTTC
cdr3_aa: CASSAGMGETQYF
clone_size: few
j_call: TRBJ2-5
d_call: NA
v_call: TRBV5-1

cdr3_nt: TGTGCCAGCAGTTACGGGACTGCGGGAATGGAGACCCAGTACTTC
cdr3_aa: CASSYGTAGMETQYF
clone_size: NA
j_call: TRBJ2-5
d_call: NA
v_call: TRBV6-5

cdr3_nt: TGTGCCAGCAGCTTGTTCGAGGGAGAGACCCAGTACTTC
cdr3_aa: CASSLFEGETQYF
clone_size: NA
j_call: TRBJ2-5
d_call: NA
v_call: TRBV7-3

cdr3_nt: TGTGCCAGCTCACCACCGTTTGGGGACAGGGCTGCTGGCTACACCTTC
cdr3_aa: CASSPPFGDRAAGYTF
clone_size: few
j_call: TRBJ1-2
d_call: TRBD1
v_call: TRBV18

cdr3_nt: TGTGCCTGGACCGGGACTAGCGTAGCAGATACGCAGTATTTT
cdr3_aa: CAWTGTSVADTQYF
clone_size: few
j_call: TRBJ2-3
d_call: TRBD2
v_call: TRBV30

cdr3_nt: TGTGCCAGCAGCTTGGATAGCGTAGCGGTCCCACCAGAGACCCAGTACTTC
cdr3_aa: CASSLDSVAVPPETQYF
clone_size: NA
j_call: TRBJ2-5
d_call: NA
v_call: TRBV5-4

cdr3_nt: TGTGCCAGCAGTTGGACAGGGGTTAAGGTGAACACTGAAGCTTTCTTT
cdr3_aa: CASSWTGVKVNTEAFF
clone_size: NA
j_call: TRBJ1-1
d_call: TRBD1
v_call: TRBV6-5

cdr3_nt: TGTGCCAGCAGCTCCGGGACTAGCACAGATACGCAGTATTTT
cdr3_aa: CASSSGTSTDTQYF
clone_size: few
j_call: TRBJ2-3
d_call: NA
v_call: TRBV7-9

cdr3_nt: TGTGCCAGCAGCCAAGGTTGGGCGTCTGAGACCCACTATGGCTACACCTTC
cdr3_aa: CASSQGWASETHYGYTF
clone_size: NA
j_call: TRBJ1-2
d_call: NA
v_call: TRBV4-2

cdr3_nt: TGCGCCAGCAGCCGACTAGCCCAGAACACCGGGGAGCTGTTTTTT
cdr3_aa: CASSRLAQNTGELFF
clone_size: once
j_call: TRBJ2-2
d_call: TRBD2
v_call: TRBV5-1

cdr3_nt: TGTGCCAGCAACCCCCGGGGAGATTATGGCTACACCTTC
cdr3_aa: CASNPRGDYGYTF
clone_size: few
j_call: TRBJ1-2
d_call: NA
v_call: TRBV6-5

cdr3_nt: TGTGCCAGCGGCCCGGGGAGTTTTTCGGATACGCAGTATTTT
cdr3_aa: CASGPGSFSDTQYF
clone_size: few
j_call: TRBJ2-3
d_call: NA
v_call: TRBV7-9

cdr3_nt: TGTGCCAGTTCGCGCAGGGGGCGTGGGGCCAACGTCCTGACTTTC
cdr3_aa: CASSRRGRGANVLTF
clone_size: NA
j_call: TRBJ2-6
d_call: TRBD1
v_call: TRBV19

cdr3_nt: TGTGCCAGCGGGGAGTCACAAGAGACCCAGTACTTC
cdr3_aa: CASGESQETQYF
clone_size: few
j_call: TRBJ2-5
d_call: NA
v_call: TRBV7-9

cdr3_nt: TGCAGTGCTAGAGCCCTAGCGGGAGTCTTCTTC
cdr3_aa: CSARALAGVFF
clone_size: NA
j_call: TRBJ2-1
d_call: TRBD2
v_call: TRBV20-1

cdr3_nt: TGTGCCAGCAGAGGACTGGAGGGCACAGATACGCAGTATTTT
cdr3_aa: CASRGLEGTDTQYF
clone_size: NA
j_call: TRBJ2-3
d_call: NA
v_call: TRBV27

cdr3_nt: TGTGCCAGTAGTCCCGGACAGGGAGGCATAGCCAAAAACATTCAGTACTTC
cdr3_aa: CASSPGQGGIAKNIQYF
clone_size: NA
j_call: TRBJ2-4
d_call: TRBD1
v_call: TRBV19

cdr3_nt: TGTGCCAGCCGGGACATTCCCGCGAACACCGGGGAGCTGTTTTTT
cdr3_aa: CASRDIPANTGELFF
clone_size: few
j_call: TRBJ2-2
d_call: NA
v_call: TRBV6-1

cdr3_nt: TGTGCCAGCAGCTTAGCGGGAGTGGGGGAGCAGTACTTC
cdr3_aa: CASSLAGVGEQYF
clone_size: NA
j_call: TRBJ2-7
d_call: NA
v_call: TRBV7-9

cdr3_nt: TGTGCCAGCTCACCACCCGTTGGGGACAGTTCGTACAATGAGCAGTTCTTC
cdr3_aa: CASSPPVGDSSYNEQFF
clone_size: NA
j_call: TRBJ2-1
d_call: TRBD1
v_call: TRBV18

cdr3_nt: TGTGCCAGCTCACCACCGGCCCAGGGGACGATGAACACTGAAGCTTTCTTT
cdr3_aa: CASSPPAQGTMNTEAFF
clone_size: NA
j_call: TRBJ1-1
d_call: NA
v_call: TRBV18

cdr3_nt: TGTGCCAGCAGTTTCCACCGGGACACCTCCGCATCGCAGTATTTT
cdr3_aa: CASSFHRDTSASQYF
clone_size: few
j_call: TRBJ2-3
d_call: NA
v_call: TRBV27

cdr3_nt: TGTGCCAGCAGCCGCTCTAACGAGCAGTACTTC
cdr3_aa: CASSRSNEQYF
clone_size: NA
j_call: TRBJ2-7
d_call: NA
v_call: TRBV7-9